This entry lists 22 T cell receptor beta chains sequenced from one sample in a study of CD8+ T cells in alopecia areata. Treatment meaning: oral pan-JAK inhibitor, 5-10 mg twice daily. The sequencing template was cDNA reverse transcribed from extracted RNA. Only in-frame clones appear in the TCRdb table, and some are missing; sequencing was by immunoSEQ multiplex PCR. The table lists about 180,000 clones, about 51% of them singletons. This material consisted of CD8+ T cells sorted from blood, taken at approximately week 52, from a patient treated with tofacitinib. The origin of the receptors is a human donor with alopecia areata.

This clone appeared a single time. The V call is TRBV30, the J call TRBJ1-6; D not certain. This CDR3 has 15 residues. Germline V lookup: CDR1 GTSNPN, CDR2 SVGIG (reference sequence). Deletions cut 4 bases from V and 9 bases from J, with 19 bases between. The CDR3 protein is CAWTNRVSLRSPLHF. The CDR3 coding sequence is TGTGCCTGGACCAACCGGGTCTCCCTTCGTTCACCCCTCCACTTT.

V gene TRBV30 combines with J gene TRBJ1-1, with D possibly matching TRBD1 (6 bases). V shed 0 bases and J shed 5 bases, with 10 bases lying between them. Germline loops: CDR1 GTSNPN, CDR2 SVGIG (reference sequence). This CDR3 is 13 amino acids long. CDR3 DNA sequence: TGTGCCTGGAGTGTCCTAACAGGGACTGAAGCTTTCTTT. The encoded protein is CAWSVLTGTEAFF.

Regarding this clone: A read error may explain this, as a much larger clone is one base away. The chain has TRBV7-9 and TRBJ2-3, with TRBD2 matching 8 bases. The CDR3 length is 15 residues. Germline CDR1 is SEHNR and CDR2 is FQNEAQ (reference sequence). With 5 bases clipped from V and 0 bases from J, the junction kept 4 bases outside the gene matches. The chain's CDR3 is CASSPQRGSTDTQYF. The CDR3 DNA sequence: TGTGCCAGCAGCCCCCAGCGGGGGAGCACAGATACGCAGTATTTT. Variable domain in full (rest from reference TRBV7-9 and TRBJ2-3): DTGVSQNPRHKITKRGQNVTFRCDPISEHNRLYWYRQTLGQGPEFLTYFQNEAQLEKSRLLSDRFSAERPKGSFSTLEIQRTEQGDSAMYLCASSPQRGSTDTQYFGPGTRLTVL.

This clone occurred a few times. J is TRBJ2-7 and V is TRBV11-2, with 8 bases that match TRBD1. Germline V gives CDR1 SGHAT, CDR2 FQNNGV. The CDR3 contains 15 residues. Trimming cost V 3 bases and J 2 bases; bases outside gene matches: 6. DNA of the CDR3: TGTGCCAGCAGCTTCGAAGACAGGGGCGCCTACGAGCAGTACTTC. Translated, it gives CASSFEDRGAYEQYF.

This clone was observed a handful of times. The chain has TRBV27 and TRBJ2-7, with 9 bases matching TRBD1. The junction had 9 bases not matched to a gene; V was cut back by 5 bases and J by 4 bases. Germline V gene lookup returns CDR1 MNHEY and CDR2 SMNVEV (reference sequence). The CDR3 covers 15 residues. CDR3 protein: CASSTRRDRAYEQYF. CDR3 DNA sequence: TGTGCCAGCAGTACGCGCCGGGACAGGGCTTACGAGCAGTACTTC.

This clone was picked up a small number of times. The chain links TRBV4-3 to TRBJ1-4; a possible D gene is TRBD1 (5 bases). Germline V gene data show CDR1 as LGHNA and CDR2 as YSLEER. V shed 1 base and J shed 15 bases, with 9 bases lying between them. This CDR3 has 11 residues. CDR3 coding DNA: TGCGCCAGCAGCCAAGGGCAGGGTGTGTTTTTT. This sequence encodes CASSQGQGVFF.

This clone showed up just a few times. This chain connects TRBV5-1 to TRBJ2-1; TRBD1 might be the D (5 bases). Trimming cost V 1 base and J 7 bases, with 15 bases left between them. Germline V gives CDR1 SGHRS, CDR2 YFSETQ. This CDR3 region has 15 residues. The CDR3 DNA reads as TGCGCCAGCAGCTTGAGGGGCCGACCCGGGAATGAGCAGTTCTTC. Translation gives CASSLRGRPGNEQFF.

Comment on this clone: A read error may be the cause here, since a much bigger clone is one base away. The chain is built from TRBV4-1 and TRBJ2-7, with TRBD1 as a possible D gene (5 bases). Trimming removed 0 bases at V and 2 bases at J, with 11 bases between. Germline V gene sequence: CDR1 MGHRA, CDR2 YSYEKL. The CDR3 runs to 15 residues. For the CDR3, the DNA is TGCGCCAGCAGCCAAGAAAGGAGACAGACCTACGAGCAGTACTTC. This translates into CASSQERRQTYEQYF.

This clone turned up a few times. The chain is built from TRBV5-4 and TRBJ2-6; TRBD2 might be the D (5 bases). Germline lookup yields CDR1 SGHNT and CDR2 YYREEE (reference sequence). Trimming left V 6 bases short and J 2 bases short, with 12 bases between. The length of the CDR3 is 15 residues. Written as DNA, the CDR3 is TGTGCCAGCACCTCCGTCGGGGCTGGGGCCAACGTCCTGACTTTC. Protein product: CASTSVGAGANVLTF.

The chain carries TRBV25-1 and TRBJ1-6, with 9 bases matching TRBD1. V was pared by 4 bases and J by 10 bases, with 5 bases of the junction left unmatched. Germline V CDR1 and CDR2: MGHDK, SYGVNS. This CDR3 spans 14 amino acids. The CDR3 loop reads CASSAPTGGSPLHF. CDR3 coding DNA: TGTGCCAGCAGTGCCCCAACAGGGGGCTCACCCCTCCACTTT.

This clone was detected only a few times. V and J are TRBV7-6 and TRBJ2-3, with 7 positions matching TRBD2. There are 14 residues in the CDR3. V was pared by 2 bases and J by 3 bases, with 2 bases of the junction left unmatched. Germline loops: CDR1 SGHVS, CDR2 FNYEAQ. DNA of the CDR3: TGTGCCAGCAGCTTACGGGGGGATACAGATACGCAGTATTTT. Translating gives CASSLRGDTDTQYF.

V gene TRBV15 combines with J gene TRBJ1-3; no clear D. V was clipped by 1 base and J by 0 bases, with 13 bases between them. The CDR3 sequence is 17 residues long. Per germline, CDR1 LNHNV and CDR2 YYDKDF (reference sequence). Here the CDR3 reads CATSRVVRESSGNTIYF. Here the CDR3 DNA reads TGTGCCACCAGCAGAGTGGTCCGCGAGAGCTCTGGAAACACCATATATTTT. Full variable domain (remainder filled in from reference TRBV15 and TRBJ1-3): DAMVIQNPRYQVTQFGKPVTLSCSQTLNHNVMYWYQQKSSQAPKLLFHYYDKDFNNEADTPDNFQSRRPNTSFCFLDIRSPGLGDTAMYLCATSRVVRESSGNTIYFGEGSWLTVV.

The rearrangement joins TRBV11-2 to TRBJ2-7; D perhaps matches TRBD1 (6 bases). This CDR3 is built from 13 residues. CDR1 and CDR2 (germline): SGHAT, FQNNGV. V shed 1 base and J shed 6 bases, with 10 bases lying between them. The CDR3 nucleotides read TGTGCCAGCAGCTTAGGAACAGGGTTCGAGCAGTACTTC. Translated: CASSLGTGFEQYF.

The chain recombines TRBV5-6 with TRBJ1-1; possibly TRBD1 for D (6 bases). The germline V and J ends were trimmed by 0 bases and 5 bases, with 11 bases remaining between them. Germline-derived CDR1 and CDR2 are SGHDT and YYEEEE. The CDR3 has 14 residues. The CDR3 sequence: CASSLGPQGTEAFF. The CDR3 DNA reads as TGTGCCAGCAGCTTGGGCCCACAGGGTACTGAAGCTTTCTTT.

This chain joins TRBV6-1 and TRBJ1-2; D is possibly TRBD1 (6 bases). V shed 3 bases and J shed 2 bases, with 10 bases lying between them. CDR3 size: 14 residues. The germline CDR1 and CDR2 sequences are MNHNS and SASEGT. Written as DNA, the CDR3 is TGTGCCAGCAGTGATGACAGGAACAACTATGGCTACACCTTC. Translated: CASSDDRNNYGYTF.

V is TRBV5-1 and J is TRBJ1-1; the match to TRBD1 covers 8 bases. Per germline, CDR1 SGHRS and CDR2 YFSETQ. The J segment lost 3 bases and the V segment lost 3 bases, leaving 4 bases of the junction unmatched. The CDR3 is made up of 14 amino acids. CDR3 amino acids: CASSYQGADTEAFF. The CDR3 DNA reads TGCGCCAGCAGCTACCAGGGGGCAGACACTGAAGCTTTCTTT.

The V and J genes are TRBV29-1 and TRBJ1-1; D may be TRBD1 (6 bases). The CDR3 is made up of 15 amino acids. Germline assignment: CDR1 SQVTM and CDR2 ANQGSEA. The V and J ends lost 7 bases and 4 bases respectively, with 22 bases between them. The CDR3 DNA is TGCAGCGCCAGGGGTTCTGTGGTTGTTTGCACTGAAGCTTTCTTT. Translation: CSARGSVVVCTEAFF.

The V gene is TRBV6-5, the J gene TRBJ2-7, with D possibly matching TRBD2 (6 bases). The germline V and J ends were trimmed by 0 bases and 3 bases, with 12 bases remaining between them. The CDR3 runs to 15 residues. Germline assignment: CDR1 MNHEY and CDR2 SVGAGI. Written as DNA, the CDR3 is TGTGCCAGCAGTTACTCGGCCCGGGGGTTCTACGAGCAGTACTTC. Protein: CASSYSARGFYEQYF.

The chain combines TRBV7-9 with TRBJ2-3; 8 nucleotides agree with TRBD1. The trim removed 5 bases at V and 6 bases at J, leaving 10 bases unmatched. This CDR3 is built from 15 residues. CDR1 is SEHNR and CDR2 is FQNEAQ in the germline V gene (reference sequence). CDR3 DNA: TGTGCCAGCAGCCCCTGGACAGGGAGTAGTGATACGCAGTATTTT. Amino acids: CASSPWTGSSDTQYF. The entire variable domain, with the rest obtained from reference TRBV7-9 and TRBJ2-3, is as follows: DTGVSQNPRHKITKRGQNVTFRCDPISEHNRLYWYRQTLGQGPEFLTYFQNEAQLEKSRLLSDRFSAERPKGSFSTLEIQRTEQGDSAMYLCASSPWTGSSDTQYFGPGTRLTVL.

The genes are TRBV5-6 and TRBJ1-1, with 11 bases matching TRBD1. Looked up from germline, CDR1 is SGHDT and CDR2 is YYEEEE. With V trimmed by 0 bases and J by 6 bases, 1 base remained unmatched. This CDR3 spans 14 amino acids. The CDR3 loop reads CASSLAGQGAEAFF. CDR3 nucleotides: TGTGCCAGCAGCTTGGCGGGACAGGGGGCTGAAGCTTTCTTT.

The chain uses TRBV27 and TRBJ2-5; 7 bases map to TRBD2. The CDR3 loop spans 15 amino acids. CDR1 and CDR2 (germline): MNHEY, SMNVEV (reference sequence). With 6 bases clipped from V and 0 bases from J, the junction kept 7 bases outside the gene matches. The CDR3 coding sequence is TGTGCCAGCAGGTGGATACGGGGGGACCAAGAGACCCAGTACTTC. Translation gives CASRWIRGDQETQYF.

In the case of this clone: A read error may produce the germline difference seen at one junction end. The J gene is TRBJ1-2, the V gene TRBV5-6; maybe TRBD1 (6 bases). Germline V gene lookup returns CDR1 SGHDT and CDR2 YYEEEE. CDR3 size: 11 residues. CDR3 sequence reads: CASSDPTGPYW. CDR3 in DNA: TGTGCCAGCAGCGATCCGACAGGACCCTACTGG. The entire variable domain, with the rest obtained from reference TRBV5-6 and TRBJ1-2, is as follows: DAGVTQSPTHLIKTRGQQVTLRCSPKSGHDTVSWYQQALGQGPQFIFQYYEEEERQRGNFPDRFSGHQFPNYSSELNVNALLLGDSALYLCASSDPTGPYWGSGTRLTVV.